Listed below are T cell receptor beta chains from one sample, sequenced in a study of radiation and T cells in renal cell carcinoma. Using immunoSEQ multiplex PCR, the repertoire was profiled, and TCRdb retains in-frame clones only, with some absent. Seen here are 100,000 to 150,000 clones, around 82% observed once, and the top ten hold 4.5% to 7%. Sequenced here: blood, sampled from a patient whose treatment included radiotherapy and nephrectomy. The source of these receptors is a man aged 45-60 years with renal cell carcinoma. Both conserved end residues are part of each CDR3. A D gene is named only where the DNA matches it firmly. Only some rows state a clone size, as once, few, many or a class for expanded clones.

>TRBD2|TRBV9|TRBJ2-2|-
TGTGCCAGCAGCCCGGGGGGAACCGGGGAGCTGTTTTTT
CASSPGGTGELFF
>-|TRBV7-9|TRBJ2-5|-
TGTGCCAGCAGCTTAGTATCGGAGAGAGAGACCCAGTACTTC
CASSLVSERETQYF
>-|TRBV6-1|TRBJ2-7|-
TGTGCCAGCAGGGAGAGAGGCAGGCACGTATCCGAGCAGTACTTC
CASRERGRHVSEQYF
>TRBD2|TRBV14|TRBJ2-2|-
TGTGCCAGCAGCCCGACTAGCGGGAACACCGGGGAGCTGTTTTTT
CASSPTSGNTGELFF
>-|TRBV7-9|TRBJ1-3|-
TGTGCCAGCAGCTTAGCAGGATTCTCTGGAAACACCATATATTTT
CASSLAGFSGNTIYF
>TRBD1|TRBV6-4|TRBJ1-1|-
TGTGCCAGCAGTGGCGTATTCAGGGGGCCTGCTTTCTTT
CASSGVFRGPAFF
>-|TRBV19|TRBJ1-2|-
TGTGCCAGTAGTATTTCGGGGAGCAGGGCTCGCACCTTC
CASSISGSRARTF
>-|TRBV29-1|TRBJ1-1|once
TGCAGCGTTGCTAGGCGGCCCAACACTGAAGCTTTCTTT
CSVARRPNTEAFF
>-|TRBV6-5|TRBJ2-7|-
TGTGCCAGCAGTGAGCAGGGACGGGACGAGCAGTACTTC
CASSEQGRDEQYF
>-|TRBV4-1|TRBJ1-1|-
TGCGCCAGCAGCCAAAACGACGTAGGAAGCCATAGCATGAACACTGAAGCTTTCTTT
CASSQNDVGSHSMNTEAFF
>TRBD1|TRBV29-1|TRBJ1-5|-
TGCAGCGTCGCCGGGACAGGGGGCAGTCAGCCCCAGCATTTT
CSVAGTGGSQPQHF
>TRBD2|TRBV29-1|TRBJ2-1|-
TGCAGCGGCAGACTAGCGGGAGCCTACAATGAGCAGTTCTTC
CSGRLAGAYNEQFF
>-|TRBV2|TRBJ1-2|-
TGTGCCAGCAGTGATGTAAGGGGCTCTGGCTACACCTTC
CASSDVRGSGYTF
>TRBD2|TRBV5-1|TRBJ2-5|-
TGCGCCAGCAGCTTAGGGACTACTAAAGAGACCCAGTACTTC
CASSLGTTKETQYF
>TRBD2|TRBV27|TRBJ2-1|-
TGTGCCAGCAGTTCTGGGACTAGCGGGAGCTATGAGCAGTTCTTC
CASSSGTSGSYEQFF
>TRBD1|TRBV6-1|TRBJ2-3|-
TGTGCCAGCAGTGTGGGGACAGACGCGGATCAGTATTTT
CASSVGTDADQYF
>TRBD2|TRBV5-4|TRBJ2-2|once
TGTGCCAGCAGCTTGGGGCGCGGGAGGGGAGCCGGGGAGCTGTTTTTT
CASSLGRGRGAGELFF